This T cell receptor beta chain was found in a study of cytomegalovirus exposure and HLA in healthy donors. Germline V lookup: CDR1 SGHAT, CDR2 FQNNGV. V was clipped by 1 base and J by 7 bases, with 13 bases between them. This CDR3 is 15 amino acids long. Primers included in the PCR were 60 Vbeta and 13 Jbeta primers. Clones were read by immunoSEQ multiplex PCR, and TCRdb kept only the in-frame ones, dropping some. The listing contains 74,000 or so clones. The receptor was derived from a woman aged 55-70 years in good health and CMV-seronegative. The chain joins TRBV11-2 to TRBJ2-2; possible D gene TRBD2, 6 bases. The sequencing input was PBMCs. CDR3 loop: CASSLGGLPLGELFF. CDR3 nucleotide sequence: TGTGCCAGCAGCTTAGGGGGACTTCCCCTCGGGGAGCTGTTTTTT.